The source of this T cell receptor (beta chain) is a study of control samples from healthy donors and cancer patients. Produced via immunoSEQ multiplex PCR; TCRdb's table is partial and in-frame only. This sample carries under 150,000 clones, approximately 95% of them seen once, and the ten largest clones take about 4%. This clonotype was sampled from a man aged 25 to 40 in good health. The sequenced sample consisted of blood.

The CDR3 bases are TGCGCCAGCAGCTTGCAGGCGAGGCGGCAGAACACTGAAGCTTTCTTT. Translating it yields CASSLQARRQNTEAFF. The chain recombines TRBV5-1 with TRBJ1-1; D gene uncertain. Trimming stripped 1 base from V and 1 base from J, with 14 bases between. Germline values: CDR1 SGHRS, CDR2 YFSETQ. This CDR3 contains 16 residues.